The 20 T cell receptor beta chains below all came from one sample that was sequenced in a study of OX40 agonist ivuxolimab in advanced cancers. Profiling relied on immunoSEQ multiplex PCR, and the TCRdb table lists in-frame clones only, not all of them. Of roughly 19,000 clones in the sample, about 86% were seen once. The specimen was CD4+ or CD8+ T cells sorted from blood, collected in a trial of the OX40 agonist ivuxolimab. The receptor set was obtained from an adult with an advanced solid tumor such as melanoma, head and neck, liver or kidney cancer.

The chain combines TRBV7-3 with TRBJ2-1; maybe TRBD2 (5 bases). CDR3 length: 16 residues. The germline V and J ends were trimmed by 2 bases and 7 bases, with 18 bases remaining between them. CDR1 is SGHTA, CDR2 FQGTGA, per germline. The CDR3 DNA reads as TGTGCCAGCAGCTTAGAATGGCGGGCCGGATGGAATGAGCAGTTCTTC. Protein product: CASSLEWRAGWNEQFF.

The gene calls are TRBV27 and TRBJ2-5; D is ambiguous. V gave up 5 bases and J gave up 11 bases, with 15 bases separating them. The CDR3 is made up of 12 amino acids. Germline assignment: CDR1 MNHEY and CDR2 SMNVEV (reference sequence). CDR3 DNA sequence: TGTGCCAGCAGTAACTGGGGTTCGTGGCAGTACTTC. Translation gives CASSNWGSWQYF.

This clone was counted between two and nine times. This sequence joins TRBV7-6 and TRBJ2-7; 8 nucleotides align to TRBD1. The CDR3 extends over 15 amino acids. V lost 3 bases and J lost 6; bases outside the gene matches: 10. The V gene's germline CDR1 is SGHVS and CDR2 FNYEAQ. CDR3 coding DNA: TGTGCCAGCAGCTTTGTACAGGGGGAAGGAAGCGAGCAGTACTTC. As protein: CASSFVQGEGSEQYF.

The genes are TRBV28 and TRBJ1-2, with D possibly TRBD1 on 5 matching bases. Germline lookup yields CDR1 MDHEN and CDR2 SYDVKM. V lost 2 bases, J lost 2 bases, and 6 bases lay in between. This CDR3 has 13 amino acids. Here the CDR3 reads CASSLGANYGYTF. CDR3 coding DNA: TGTGCCAGCAGTTTAGGGGCCAACTATGGCTACACCTTC.

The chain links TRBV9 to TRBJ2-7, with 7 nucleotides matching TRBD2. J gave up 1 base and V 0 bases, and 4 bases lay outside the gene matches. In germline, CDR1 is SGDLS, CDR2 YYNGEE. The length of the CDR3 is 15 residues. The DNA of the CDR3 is TGTGCCAGCAGCGTAGAAGGCGGGGGTTCCTACGAGCAGTACTTC. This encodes CASSVEGGGSYEQYF.

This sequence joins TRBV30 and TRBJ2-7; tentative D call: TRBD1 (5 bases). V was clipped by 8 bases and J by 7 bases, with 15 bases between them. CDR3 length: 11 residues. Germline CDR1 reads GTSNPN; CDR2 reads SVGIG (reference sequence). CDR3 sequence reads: CALGQGFEQYF. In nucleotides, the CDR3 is TGTGCCCTGGGGCAGGGATTTGAGCAGTACTTC.

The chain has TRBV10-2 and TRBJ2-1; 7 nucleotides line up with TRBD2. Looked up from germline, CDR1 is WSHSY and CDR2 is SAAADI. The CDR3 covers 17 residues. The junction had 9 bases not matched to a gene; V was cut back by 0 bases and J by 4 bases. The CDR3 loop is CASSESRGAGVYNEQFF. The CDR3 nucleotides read TGCGCCAGCAGTGAGTCGCGTGGTGCGGGGGTTTACAATGAGCAGTTCTTC.

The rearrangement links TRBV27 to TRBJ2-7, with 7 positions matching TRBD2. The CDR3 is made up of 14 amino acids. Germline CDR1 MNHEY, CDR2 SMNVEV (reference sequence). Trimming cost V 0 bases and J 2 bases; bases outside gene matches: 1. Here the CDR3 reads CASSLSGGTYEQYF. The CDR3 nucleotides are TGTGCCAGCAGTTTATCGGGGGGGACCTACGAGCAGTACTTC.

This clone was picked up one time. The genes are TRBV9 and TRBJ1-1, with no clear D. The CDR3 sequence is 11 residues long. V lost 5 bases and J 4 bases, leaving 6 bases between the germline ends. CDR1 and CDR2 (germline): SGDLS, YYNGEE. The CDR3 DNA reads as TGTGCCAGCAGTACGGGCACTGAAGCTTTCTTT. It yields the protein CASSTGTEAFF.

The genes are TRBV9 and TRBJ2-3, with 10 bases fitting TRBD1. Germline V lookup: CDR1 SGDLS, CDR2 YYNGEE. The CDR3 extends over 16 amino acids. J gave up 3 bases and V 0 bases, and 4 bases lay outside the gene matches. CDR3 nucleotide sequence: TGTGCCAGCAGCGTAGGGGGACAGGGGTTGACAGATACGCAGTATTTT. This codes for CASSVGGQGLTDTQYF.

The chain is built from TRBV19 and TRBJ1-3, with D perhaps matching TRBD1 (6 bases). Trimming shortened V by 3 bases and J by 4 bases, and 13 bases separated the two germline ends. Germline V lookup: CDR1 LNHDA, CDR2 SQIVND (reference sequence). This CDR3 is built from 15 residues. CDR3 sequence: CASSMGHLHGNTIYF. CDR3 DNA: TGTGCCAGTAGTATGGGACACCTACACGGAAACACCATATATTTT.

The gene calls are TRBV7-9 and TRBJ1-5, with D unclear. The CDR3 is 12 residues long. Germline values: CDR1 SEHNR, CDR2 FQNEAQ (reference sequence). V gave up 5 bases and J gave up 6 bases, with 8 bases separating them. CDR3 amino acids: CASSRGPQPQHF. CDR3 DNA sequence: TGTGCCAGCAGCCGCGGTCCTCAGCCCCAGCATTTT.

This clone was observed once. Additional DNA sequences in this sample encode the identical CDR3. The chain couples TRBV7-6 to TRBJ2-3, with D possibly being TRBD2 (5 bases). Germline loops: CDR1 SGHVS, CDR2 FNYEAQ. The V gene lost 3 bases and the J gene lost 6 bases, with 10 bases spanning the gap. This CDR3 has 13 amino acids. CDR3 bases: TGTGCCAGCAGCTTGGAGGTAGCGGATACGCAGTATTTT. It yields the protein CASSLEVADTQYF.

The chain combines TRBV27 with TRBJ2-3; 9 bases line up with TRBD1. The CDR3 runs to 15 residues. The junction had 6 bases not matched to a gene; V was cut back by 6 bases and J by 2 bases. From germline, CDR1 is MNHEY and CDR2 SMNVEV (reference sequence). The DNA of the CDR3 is TGTGCCAGCAGCCATTGGACAGGGGACACAGATACGCAGTATTTT. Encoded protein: CASSHWTGDTDTQYF.

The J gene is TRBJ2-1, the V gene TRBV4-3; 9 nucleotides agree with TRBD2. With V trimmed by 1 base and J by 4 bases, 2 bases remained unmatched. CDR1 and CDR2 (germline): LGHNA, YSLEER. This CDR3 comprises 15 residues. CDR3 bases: TGCGCCAGCAGCCAAGGCGGGGGGGTTTACAATGAGCAGTTCTTC. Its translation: CASSQGGGVYNEQFF.

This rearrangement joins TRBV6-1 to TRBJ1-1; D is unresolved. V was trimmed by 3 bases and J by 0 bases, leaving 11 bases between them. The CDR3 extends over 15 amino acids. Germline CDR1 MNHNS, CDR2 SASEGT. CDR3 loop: CASSDRTEMNTEAFF. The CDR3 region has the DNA TGTGCCAGCAGTGATCGAACGGAGATGAACACTGAAGCTTTCTTT.

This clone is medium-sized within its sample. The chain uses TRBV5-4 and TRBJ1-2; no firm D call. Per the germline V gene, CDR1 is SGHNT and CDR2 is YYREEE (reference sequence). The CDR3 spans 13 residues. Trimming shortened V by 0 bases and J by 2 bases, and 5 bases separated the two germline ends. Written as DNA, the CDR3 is TGTGCCAGCAGCTTGGCCAGGAACTATGGCTACACCTTC. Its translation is CASSLARNYGYTF.

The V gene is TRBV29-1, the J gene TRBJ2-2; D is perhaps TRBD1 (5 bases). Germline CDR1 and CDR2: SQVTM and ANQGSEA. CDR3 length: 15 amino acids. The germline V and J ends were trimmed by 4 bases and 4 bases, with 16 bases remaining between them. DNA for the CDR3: TGCAGCGTTGCCCAGGGAACGGAAATCACCGGGGAGCTGTTTTTT. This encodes CSVAQGTEITGELFF.

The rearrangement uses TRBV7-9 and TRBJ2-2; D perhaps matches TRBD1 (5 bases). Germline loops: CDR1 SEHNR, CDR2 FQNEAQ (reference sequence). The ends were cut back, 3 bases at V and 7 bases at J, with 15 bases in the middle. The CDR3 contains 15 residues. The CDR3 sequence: CASSLARGFHGELFF. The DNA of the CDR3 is TGTGCCAGCAGCTTGGCAAGGGGATTCCACGGGGAGCTGTTTTTT.

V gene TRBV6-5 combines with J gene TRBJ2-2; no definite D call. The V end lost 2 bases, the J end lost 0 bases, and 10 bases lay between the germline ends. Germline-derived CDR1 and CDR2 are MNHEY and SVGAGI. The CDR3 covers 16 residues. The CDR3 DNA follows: TGTGCCAGCAGTTACCCCGGCGTTTCGAACACCGGGGAGCTGTTTTTT. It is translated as CASSYPGVSNTGELFF.